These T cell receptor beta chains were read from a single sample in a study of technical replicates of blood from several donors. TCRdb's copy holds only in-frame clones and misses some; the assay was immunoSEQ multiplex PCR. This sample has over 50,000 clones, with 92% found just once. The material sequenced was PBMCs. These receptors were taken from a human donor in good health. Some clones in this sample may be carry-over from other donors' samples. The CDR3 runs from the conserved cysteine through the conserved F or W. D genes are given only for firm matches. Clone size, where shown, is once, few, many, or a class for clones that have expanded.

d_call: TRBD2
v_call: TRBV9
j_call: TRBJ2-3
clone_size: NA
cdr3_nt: TGTGCCAGCAGCTCCCGAGGTAGCGGGAGGGGGGCAGATACGCAGTATTTT
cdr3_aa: CASSSRGSGRGADTQYF

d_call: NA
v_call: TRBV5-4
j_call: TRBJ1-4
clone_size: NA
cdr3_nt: TGTGCCAGCAGCTTAGGGCCGACAGTTAATGAAAAACTGTTTTTT
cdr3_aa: CASSLGPTVNEKLFF

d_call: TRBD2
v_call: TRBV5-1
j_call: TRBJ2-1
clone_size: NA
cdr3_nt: TGCGCCAGCAGCCCCGGGGGGGGGTACAATGAGCAGTTCTTC
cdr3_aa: CASSPGGGYNEQFF

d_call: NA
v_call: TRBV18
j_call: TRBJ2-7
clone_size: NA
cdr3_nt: TGTGCCAGCTCACTACTCGACGAGCAGTACTTC
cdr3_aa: CASSLLDEQYF

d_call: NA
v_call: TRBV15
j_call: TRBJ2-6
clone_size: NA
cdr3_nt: TGTGCCACCAGCAGAGATCGGGAAAGCTCTGGGGCCAACGTCCTGACTTTC
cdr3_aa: CATSRDRESSGANVLTF

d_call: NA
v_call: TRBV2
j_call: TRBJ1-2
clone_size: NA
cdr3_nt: TGTGCCAGCAGTAGGGACAATAACTATGGCTACACCTTC
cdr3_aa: CASSRDNNYGYTF

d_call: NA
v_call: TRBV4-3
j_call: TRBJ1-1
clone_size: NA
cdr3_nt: TGCGCCAGCAGCCAAGATCCCAGAGGGGGAACTGAAGCTTTCTTT
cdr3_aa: CASSQDPRGGTEAFF

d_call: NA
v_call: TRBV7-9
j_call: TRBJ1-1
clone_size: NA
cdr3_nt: TGTGCCAGCAGCTTAGGTCTGGCGAACACTGAAGCTTTCTTT
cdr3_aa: CASSLGLANTEAFF

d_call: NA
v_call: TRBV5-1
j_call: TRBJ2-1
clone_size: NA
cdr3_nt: TGCGCCAGCAGCTTGGGAGTAGCGCAGTTCTTC
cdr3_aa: CASSLGVAQFF

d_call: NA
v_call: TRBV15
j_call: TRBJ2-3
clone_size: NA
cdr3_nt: TGTGCCACCAGCAGAGACCTCCGGGACTCCCGCACAGATACGCAGTATTTT
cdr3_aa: CATSRDLRDSRTDTQYF

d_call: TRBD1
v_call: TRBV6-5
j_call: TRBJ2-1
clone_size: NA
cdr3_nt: TGTGCCAGCAGTTTTGGCATAACAGGGGCCAATGAGCAGTTCTTC
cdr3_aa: CASSFGITGANEQFF

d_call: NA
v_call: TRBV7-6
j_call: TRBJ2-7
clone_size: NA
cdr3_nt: TGTGCCAGCAGCTCTCCGGGACACTTTTACGAGCAGTACTTC
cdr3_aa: CASSSPGHFYEQYF

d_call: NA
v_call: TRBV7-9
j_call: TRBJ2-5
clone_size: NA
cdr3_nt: TGTGCCAGCAGCACCTACAGGGAGTTGGAGGAGACCCAGTACTTC
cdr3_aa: CASSTYRELEETQYF

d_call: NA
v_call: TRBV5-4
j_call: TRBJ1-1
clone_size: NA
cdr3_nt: TGTGCCAGCAGCTTCCAGGGATCGAACACTGAAGCTTTCTTT
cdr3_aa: CASSFQGSNTEAFF

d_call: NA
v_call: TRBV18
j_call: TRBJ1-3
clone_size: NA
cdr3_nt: TGTGCCAGCTCGCCAGGAAAAGGGACTGAGGGAAACACCATATATTTT
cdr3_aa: CASSPGKGTEGNTIYF

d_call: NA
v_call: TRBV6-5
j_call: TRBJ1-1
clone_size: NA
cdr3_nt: TGTGCCAGCAATTCCGACAGGGCTTTCTTT
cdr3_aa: CASNSDRAFF

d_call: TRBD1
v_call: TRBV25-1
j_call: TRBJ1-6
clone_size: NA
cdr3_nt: TGTGCCAGCAGTGAAGTGGGACAGGGTATTAGTGCACCCCTCCACTTT
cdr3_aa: CASSEVGQGISAPLHF

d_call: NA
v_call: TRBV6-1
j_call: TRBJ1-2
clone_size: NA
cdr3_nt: TGTGCCAGCAGTGAAGGGCGGGCTCGGGGCTATGGCTACACCTTC
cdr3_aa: CASSEGRARGYGYTF

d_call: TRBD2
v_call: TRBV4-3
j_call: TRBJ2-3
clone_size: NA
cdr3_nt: TGCGCCAGCAGCCTTGGGACTAGCGGGAGAACAGATACGCAGTATTTT
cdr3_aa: CASSLGTSGRTDTQYF

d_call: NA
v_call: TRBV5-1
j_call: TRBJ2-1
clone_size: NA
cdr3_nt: TGCGCCAGCAGCTTGCAGGGGCGGGTTGGGGAGCAGTTCTTC
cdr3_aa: CASSLQGRVGEQFF

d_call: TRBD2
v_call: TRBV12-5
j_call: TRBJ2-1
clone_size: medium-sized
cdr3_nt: TGTGCTAGTGGCCTTCTCCGGGGGGACAATGAGCAGTTCTTC
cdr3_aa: CASGLLRGDNEQFF

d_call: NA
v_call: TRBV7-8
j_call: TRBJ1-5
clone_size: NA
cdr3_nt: TGTGCCAGCAGCTTAGTTCCGGTAGGAGGGGATCAGCCCCAGCATTTT
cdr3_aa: CASSLVPVGGDQPQHF

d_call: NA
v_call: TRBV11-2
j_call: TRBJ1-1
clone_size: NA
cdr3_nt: TGTGCCAGCAGCTTAGGTCGGGGGACGGGGAACACTGAAGCTTTCTTT
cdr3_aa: CASSLGRGTGNTEAFF

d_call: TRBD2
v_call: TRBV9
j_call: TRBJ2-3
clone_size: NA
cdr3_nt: TGTGCCAGCAGCTCCTACCCGACTAGCGGGGGTTCCACAGATACGCAGTATTTT
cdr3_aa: CASSSYPTSGGSTDTQYF

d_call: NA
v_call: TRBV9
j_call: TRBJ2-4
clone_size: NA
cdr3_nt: TGTGCCAGCAGCGTAGCGGCCCAGGACATTCAGTACTTC
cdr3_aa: CASSVAAQDIQYF

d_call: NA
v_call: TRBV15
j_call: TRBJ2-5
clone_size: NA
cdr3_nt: TGTGCCACCAGCAGAGATCGTACAGTCCAAGAGACCCAGTACTTC
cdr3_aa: CATSRDRTVQETQYF